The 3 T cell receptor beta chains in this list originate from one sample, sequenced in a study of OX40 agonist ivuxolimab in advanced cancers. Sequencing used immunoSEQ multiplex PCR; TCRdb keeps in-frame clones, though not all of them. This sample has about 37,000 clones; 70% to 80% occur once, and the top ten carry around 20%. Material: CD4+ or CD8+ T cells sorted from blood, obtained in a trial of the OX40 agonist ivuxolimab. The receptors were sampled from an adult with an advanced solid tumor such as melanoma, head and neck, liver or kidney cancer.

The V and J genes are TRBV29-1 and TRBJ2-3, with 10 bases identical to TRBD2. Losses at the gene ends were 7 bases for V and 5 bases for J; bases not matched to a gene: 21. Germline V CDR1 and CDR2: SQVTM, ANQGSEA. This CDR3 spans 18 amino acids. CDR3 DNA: TGCAGCGCCCGGGCTTCGGTGGGGCTAGCGGGAGTACTAGATACGCAGTATTTT. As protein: CSARASVGLAGVLDTQYF.

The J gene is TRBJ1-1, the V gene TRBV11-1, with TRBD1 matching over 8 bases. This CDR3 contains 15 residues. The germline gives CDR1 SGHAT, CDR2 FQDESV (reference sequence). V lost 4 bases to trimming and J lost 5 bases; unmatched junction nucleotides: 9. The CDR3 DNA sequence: TGTGCCAGCAGCTGGGGACAGGCCCCGGGGACTGAAGCTTTCTTT. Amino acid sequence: CASSWGQAPGTEAFF.

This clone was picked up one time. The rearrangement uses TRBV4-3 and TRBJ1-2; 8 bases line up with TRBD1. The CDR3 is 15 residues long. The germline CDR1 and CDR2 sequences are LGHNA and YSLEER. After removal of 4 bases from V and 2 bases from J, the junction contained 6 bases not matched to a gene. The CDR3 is CASSPNQGANYGYTF. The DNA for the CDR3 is TGCGCCAGCAGCCCGAACCAGGGGGCCAACTATGGCTACACCTTC.